Each of the 2 T cell receptor beta chains below was sequenced from the same sample in a study of T cell repertoires and HLA-DP antigens. Some clones are missing from TCRdb's copy, which holds only in-frame ones; the method was immunoSEQ multiplex PCR. The top ten clones hold about 0.25% of a sample with some 110,000 clones, nearly 95% of them seen once. Their target antigens are unknown. Source material: CD4+ T cells from PBMCs. The source of these receptors is a woman aged 18-35 years in good health and CMV-seronegative.

This sequence joins TRBV25-1 and TRBJ2-5; 12 bases align to TRBD2. The CDR3 consists of 17 residues. Germline CDR1 and CDR2: MGHDK and SYGVNS. Trimming removed 3 bases from V and 4 bases from J; junction bases left unmatched: 9. CDR3 amino acids: CASSDPGGLAGIETQYF. CDR3 bases: TGTGCCAGCAGTGACCCCGGCGGACTAGCGGGAATAGAGACCCAGTACTTC.

Note on this clone: At one end the junction does not follow the germline gene, possibly because of a read error. V gene TRBV10-3 combines with J gene TRBJ2-1; D perhaps matches TRBD2 (6 bases). The length of the CDR3 is 14 residues. The germline gives CDR1 ENHRY, CDR2 SYGVKD. The CDR3 sequence is CATSGVGGNNEQFF. As DNA, the CDR3 is TGTGCCACCAGTGGCGTCGGGGGAAACAATGAGCAGTTCTTC.